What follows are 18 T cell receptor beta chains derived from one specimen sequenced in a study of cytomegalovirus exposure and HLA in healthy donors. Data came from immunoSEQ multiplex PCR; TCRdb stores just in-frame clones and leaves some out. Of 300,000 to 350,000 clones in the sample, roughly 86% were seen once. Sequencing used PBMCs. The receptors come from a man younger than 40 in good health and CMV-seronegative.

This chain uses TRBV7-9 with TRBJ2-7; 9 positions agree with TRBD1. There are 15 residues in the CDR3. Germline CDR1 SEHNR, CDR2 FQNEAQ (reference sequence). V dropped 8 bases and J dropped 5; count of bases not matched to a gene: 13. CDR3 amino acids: CASASFRQGVNEQYF. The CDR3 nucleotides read TGTGCCAGCGCATCTTTCCGACAGGGGGTCAACGAGCAGTACTTC.

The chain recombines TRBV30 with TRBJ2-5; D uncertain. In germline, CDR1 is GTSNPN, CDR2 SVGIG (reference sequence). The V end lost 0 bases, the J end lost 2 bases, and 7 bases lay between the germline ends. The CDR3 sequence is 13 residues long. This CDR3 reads CAWSVTFQETQYF. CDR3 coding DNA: TGTGCCTGGAGTGTAACATTTCAAGAGACCCAGTACTTC.

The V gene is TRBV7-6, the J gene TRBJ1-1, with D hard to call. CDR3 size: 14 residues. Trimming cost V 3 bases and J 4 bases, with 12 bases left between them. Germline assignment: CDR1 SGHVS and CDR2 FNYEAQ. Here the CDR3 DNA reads TGTGCCAGCAGCTTTGGAGGGTCGGGCACTGAAGCTTTCTTT. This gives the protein CASSFGGSGTEAFF.

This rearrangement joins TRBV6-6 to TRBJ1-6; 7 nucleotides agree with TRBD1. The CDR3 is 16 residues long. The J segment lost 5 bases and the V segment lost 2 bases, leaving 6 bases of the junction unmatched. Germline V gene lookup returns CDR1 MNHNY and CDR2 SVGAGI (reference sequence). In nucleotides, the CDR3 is TGTGCCAGCAGTTACGAAGGGGACAGTAATAATTCACCCCTCCACTTT. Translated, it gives CASSYEGDSNNSPLHF.

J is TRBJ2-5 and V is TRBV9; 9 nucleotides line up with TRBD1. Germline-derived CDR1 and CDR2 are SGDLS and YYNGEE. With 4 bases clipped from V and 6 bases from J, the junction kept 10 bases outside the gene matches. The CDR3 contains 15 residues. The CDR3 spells CASSTRQGGDKTQYF. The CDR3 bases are TGTGCCAGCAGCACCCGACAGGGGGGAGATAAGACCCAGTACTTC.

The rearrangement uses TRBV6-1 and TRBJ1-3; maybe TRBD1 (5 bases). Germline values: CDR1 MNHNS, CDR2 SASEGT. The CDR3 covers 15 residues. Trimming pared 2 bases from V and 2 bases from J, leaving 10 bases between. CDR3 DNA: TGTGCCAGCAGTGAAAGTAGGGGTCCTGGAAACACCATATATTTT. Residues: CASSESRGPGNTIYF.

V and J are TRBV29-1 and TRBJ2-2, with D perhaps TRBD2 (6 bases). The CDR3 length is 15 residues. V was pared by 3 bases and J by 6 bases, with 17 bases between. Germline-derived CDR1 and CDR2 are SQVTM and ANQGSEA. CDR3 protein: CSVEEGASWAGELFF. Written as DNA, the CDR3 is TGCAGCGTTGAGGAGGGCGCTTCGTGGGCCGGGGAGCTGTTTTTT.

The CDR3 loop is CAIRPGLAGYSDTQYF. The CDR3 DNA follows: TGTGCCATCAGACCCGGACTAGCGGGGTATTCAGATACGCAGTATTTT. The gene calls are TRBV10-3 and TRBJ2-3; 12 nucleotides match TRBD2. The CDR3 spans 16 residues. Trimming cost V 6 bases and J 4 bases; bases outside gene matches: 8. Germline assignment: CDR1 ENHRY and CDR2 SYGVKD.

As DNA, the CDR3 is TGTGCCAGCAGTAGAGGGACAGGCGGTAATGAAAAACTGTTTTTT. Its translation is CASSRGTGGNEKLFF. This rearrangement joins TRBV2 to TRBJ1-4, with 8 bases identical to TRBD1. This CDR3 has 15 amino acids. Looked up from germline, CDR1 is SNHLY and CDR2 is FYNNEI. The V gene end was trimmed by 5 bases and the J gene end by 4 bases; junction bases not matched to a gene: 6.

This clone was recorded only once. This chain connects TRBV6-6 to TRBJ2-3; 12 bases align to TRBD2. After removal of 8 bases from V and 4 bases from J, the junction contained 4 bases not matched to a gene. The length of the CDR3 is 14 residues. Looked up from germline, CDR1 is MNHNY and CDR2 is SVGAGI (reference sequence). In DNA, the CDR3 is TGTGCCAGCGAATCTAGCGGGGGGGCAGATACGCAGTATTTT. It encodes CASESSGGADTQYF.

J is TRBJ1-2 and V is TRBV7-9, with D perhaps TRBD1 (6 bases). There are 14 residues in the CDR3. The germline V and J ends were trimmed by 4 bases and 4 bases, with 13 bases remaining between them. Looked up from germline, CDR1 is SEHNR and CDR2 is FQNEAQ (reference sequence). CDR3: CASSSGQTRYGYTF. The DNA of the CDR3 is TGTGCCAGCAGCTCCGGACAGACACGCTATGGCTACACCTTC.

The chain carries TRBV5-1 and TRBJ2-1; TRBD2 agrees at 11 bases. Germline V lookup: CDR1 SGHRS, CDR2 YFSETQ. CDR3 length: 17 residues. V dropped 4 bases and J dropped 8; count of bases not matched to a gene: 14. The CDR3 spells CASSGQWLAGGSDEQFF. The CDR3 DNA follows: TGCGCCAGCAGCGGCCAGTGGCTAGCGGGGGGTAGCGATGAGCAGTTCTTC. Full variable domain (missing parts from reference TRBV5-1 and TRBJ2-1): KAGVTQTPRYLIKTRGQQVTLSCSPISGHRSVSWYQQTPGQGLQFLFEYFSETQRNKGNFPGRFSGRQFSNSRSEMNVSTLELGDSALYLCASSGQWLAGGSDEQFFGPGTRLTVL.

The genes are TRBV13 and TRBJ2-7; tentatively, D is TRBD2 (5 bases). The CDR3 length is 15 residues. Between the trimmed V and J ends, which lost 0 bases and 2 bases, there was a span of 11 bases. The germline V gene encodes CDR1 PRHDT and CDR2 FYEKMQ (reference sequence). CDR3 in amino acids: CASSLGRDYAYEQYF. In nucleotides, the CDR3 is TGTGCCAGCAGCTTAGGCCGCGACTATGCCTACGAGCAGTACTTC.

CDR3 sequence (DNA): TGTGCCAGCAGCGTTAACCGAGGCACAGATACGCAGTATTTT. This sequence encodes CASSVNRGTDTQYF. The chain uses TRBV2 and TRBJ2-3; D not certain. The CDR3 length is 14 residues. Looked up from germline, CDR1 is SNHLY and CDR2 is FYNNEI. Trimming left V 6 bases short and J 1 base short, with 11 bases between.

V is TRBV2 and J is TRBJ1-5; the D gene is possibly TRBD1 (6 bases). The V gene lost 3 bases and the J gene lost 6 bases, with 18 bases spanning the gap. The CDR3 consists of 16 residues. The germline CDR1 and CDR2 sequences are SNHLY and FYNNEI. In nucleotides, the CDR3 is TGTGCCAGCAGTGAGGACTTACAGGGAACCGCTCAGCCCCAGCATTTT. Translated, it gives CASSEDLQGTAQPQHF.

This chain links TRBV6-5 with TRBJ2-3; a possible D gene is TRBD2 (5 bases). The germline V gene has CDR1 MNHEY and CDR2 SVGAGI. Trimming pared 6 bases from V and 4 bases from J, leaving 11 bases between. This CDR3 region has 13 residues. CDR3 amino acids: CASSKAVADTQYF. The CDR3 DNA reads TGTGCCAGCAGCAAAGCGGTAGCAGATACGCAGTATTTT.

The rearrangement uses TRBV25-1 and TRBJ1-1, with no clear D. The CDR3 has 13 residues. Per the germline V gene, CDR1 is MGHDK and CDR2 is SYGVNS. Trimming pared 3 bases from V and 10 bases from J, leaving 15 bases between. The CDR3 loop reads CASSEHLSHTAFF. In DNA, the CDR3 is TGTGCCAGCAGTGAGCACCTTTCCCACACAGCTTTCTTT.

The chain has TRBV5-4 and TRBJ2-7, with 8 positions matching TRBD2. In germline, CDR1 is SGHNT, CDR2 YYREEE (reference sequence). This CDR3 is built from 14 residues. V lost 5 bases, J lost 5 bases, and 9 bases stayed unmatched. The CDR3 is CASRNWRGVDEQYF. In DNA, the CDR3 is TGTGCCAGCAGGAACTGGCGGGGGGTCGACGAGCAGTACTTC.